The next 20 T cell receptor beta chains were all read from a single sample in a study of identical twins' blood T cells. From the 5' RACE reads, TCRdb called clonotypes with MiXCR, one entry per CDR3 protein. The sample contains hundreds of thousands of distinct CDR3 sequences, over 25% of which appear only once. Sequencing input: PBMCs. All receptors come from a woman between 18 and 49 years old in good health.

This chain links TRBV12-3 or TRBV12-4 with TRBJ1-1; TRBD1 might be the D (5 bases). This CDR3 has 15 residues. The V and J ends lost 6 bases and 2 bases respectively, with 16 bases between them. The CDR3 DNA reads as TGTGCCAGCAGGCCTTATGTGGGGGGTAACACTGAAGCTTTCTTT. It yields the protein CASRPYVGGNTEAFF.

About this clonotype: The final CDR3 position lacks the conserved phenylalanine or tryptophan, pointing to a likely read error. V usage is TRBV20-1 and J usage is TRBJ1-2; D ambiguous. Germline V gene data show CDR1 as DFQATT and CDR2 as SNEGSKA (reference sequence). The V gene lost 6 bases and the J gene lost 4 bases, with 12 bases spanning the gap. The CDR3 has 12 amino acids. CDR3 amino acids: CSASGQIYGYTL. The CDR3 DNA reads TGCAGTGCCTCGGGCCAGATCTATGGCTACACCCTC.

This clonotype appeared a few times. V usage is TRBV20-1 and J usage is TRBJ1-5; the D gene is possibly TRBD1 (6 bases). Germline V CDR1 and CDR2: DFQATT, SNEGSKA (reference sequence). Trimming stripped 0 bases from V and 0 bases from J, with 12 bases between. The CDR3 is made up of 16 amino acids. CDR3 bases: TGCAGTGCTAGAGACAGGGGTATCAATAGCAATCAGCCCCAGCATTTT. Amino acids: CSARDRGINSNQPQHF.

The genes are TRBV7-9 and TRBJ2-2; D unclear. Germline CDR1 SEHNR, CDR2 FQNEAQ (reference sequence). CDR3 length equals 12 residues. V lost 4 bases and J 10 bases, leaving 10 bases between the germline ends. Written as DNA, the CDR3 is TGTGCCAGCAGCTACCCAAGCGAGGAGCTGTTTTTT. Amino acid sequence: CASSYPSEELFF.

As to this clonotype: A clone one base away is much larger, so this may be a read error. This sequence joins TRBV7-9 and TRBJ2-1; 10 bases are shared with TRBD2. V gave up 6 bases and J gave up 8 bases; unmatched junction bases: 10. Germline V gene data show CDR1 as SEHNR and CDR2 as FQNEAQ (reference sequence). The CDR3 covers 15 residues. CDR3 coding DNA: TGTGCCAGCAGTCTAACTAGCGGGATAGGGTATGAGCAGTTCTTC. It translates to CASSLTSGIGYEQFF.

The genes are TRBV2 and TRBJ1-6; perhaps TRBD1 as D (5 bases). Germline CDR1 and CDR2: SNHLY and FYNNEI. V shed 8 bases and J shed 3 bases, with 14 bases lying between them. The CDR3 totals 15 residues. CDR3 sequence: CASSLEGRYNSPLHF. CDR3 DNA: TGTGCCAGCTCCCTTGAGGGACGCTATAATTCACCCCTCCACTTT.

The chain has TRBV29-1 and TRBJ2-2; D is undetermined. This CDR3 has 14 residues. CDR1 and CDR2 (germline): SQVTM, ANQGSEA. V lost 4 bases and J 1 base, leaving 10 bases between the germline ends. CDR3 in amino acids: CSVGSLLNTGELFF. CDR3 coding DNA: TGCAGCGTTGGTTCTCTCCTGAACACCGGGGAGCTGTTTTTT.

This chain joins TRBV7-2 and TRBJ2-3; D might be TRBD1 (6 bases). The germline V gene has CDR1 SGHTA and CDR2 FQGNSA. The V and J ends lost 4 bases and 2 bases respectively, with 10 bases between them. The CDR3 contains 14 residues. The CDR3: CASSSYRVTDTQYF. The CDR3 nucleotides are TGTGCCAGCAGCTCGTACAGGGTCACAGATACGCAGTATTTT. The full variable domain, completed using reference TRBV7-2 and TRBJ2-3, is GAGVSQSPSNKVTEKGKDVELRCDPISGHTALYWYRQSLGQGLEFLIYFQGNSAPDKSGLPSDRFSAERTGGSVSTLTIQRTQQEDSAVYLCASSSYRVTDTQYFGPGTRLTVL.

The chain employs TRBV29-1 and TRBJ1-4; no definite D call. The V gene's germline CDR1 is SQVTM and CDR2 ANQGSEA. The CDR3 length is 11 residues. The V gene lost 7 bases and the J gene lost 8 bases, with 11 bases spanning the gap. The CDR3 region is CSGVNDEKLFF. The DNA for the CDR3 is TGCAGCGGGGTCAATGACGAAAAACTGTTTTTT.

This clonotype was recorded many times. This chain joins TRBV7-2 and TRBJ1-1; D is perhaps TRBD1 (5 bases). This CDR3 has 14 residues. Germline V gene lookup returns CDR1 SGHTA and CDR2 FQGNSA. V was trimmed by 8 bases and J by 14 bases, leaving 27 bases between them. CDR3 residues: CASRLSTVSAVLFF. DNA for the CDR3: TGTGCCAGCCGTCTATCGACAGTCTCAGCGGTTCTCTTCTTT.

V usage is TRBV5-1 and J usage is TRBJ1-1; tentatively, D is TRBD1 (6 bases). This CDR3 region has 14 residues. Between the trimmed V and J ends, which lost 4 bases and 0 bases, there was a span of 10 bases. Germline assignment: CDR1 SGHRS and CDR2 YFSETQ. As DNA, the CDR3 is TGCGCCAGCAGCGGGGGGGGCCTGAACACTGAAGCTTTCTTT. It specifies CASSGGGLNTEAFF.

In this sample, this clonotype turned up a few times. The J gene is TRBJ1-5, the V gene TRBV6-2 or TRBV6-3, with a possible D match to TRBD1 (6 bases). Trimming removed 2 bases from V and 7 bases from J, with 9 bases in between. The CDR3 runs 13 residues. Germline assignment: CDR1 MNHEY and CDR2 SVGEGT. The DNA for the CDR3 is TGTGCCAGCAGTTACCGGGGGCCGCAGCCCCAGCATTTT. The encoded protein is CASSYRGPQPQHF.

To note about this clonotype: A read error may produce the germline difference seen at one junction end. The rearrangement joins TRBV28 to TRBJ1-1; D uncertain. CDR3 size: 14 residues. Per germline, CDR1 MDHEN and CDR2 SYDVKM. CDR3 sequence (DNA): TGTGCCAGCAGTTCCGGACGGACGAACACTGAAGCTTCCTTT. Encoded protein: CASSSGRTNTEASF.

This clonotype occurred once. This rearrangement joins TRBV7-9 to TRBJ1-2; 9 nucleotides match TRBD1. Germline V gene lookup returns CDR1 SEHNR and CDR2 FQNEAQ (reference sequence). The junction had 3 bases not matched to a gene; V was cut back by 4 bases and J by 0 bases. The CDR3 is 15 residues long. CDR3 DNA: TGTGCCAGCAGCTCCTGGGACAGGGCTAACTATGGCTACACCTTC. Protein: CASSSWDRANYGYTF.

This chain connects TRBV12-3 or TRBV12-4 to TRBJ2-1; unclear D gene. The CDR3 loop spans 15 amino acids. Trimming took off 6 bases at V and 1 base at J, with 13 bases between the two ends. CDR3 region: CASSPRGVSYNEQFF. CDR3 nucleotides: TGTGCCAGCAGCCCACGTGGGGTTTCCTACAATGAGCAGTTCTTC.

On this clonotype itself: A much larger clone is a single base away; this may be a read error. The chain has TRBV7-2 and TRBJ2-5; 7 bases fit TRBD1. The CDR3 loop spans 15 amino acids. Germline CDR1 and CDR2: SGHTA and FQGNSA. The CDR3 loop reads CASSPRTGFQGTQYF. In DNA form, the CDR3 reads TGTGCCAGCAGCCCTCGGACAGGTTTTCAAGGGACCCAGTACTTC. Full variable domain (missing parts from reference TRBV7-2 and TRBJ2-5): GAGVSQSPSNKVTEKGKDVELRCDPISGHTALYWYRQSLGQGLEFLIYFQGNSAPDKSGLPSDRFSAERTGGSVSTLTIQRTQQEDSAVYLCASSPRTGFQGTQYFGPGTRLLVL.

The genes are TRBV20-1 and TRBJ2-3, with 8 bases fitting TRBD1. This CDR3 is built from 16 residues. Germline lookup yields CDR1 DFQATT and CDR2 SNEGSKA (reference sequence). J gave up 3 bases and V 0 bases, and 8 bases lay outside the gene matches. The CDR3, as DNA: TGCAGTGCTAGAGAGGACAGGGATTCGTGGACAGATACGCAGTATTTT. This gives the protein CSAREDRDSWTDTQYF.

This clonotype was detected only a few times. The CDR3 loop is CASTKTSGMETQYF. CDR3 nucleotides: TGCGCCAGCACCAAGACTAGCGGGATGGAGACCCAGTACTTC. The chain recombines TRBV5-1 with TRBJ2-5; the match to TRBD2 covers 11 bases. After removal of 6 bases from V and 5 bases from J, the junction contained 6 bases not matched to a gene. The germline CDR1 and CDR2 sequences are SGHRS and YFSETQ. The CDR3 loop spans 14 amino acids. Full variable domain (remainder filled in from reference TRBV5-1 and TRBJ2-5): KAGVTQTPRYLIKTRGQQVTLSCSPISGHRSVSWYQQTPGQGLQFLFEYFSETQRNKGNFPGRFSGRQFSNSRSEMNVSTLELGDSALYLCASTKTSGMETQYFGPGTRLLVL.

CDR3 in DNA: TGCAGCGTTTTCGGGACTCGAGGCGGGGAGCTGTTTTTT. It encodes CSVFGTRGGELFF. V and J are TRBV29-1 and TRBJ2-2; a possible D gene is TRBD2 (6 bases). V was trimmed by 5 bases and J by 7 bases, leaving 14 bases between them. CDR1 is SQVTM, CDR2 ANQGSEA, per germline. The CDR3 is made up of 13 amino acids.

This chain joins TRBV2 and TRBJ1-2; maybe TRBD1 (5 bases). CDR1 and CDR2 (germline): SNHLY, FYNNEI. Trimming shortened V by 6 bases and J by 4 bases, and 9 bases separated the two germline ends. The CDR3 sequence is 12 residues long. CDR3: CASRDSRYGYTF. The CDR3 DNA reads TGTGCCAGCAGAGACAGTCGCTATGGCTACACCTTC.